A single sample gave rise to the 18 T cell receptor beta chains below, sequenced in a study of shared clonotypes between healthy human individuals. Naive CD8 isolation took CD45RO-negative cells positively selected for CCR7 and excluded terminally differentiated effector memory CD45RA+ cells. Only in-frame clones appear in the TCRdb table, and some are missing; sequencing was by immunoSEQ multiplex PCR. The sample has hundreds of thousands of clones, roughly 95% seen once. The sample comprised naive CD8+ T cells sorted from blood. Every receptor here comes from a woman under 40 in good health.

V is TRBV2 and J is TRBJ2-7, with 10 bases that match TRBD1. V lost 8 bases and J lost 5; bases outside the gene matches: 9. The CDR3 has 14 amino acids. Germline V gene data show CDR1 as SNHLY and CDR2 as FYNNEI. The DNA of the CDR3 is TGTGCCAGCTACGGGGACAGGGGTTGGGACGAGCAGTACTTC. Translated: CASYGDRGWDEQYF. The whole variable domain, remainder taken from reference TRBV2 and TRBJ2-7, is EPEVTQTPSHQVTQMGQEVILRCVPISNHLYFYWYRQILGQKVEFLVSFYNNEISEKSEIFDDQFSVERPDGSNFTLKIRSTKLEDSAMYFCASYGDRGWDEQYFGPGTRLTVT.

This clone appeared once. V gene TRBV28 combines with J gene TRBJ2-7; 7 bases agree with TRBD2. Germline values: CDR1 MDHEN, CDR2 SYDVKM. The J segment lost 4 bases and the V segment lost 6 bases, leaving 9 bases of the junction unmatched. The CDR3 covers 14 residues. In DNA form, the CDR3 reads TGTGCCAGCAGCGGCGCCGGACTAGGGTACGAGCAGTACTTC. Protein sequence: CASSGAGLGYEQYF.

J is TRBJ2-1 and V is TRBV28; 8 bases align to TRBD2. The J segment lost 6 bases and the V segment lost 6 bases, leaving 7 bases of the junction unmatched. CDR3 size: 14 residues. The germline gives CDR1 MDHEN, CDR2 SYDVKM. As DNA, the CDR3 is TGTGCCAGCAGCCTCATCCGGGGGGGCAATGAGCAGTTCTTC. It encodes CASSLIRGGNEQFF.

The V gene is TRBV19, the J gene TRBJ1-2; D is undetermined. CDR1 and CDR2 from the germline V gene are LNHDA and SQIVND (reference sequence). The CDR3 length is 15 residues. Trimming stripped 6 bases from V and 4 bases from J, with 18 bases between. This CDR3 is CASSLRNSIFYGYTF. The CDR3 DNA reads TGTGCCAGTAGCCTCAGGAACTCCATTTTCTATGGCTACACCTTC.

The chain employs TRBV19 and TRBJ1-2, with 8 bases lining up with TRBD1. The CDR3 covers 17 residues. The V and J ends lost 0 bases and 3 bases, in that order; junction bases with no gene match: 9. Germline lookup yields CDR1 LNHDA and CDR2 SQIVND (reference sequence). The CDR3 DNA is TGTGCCAGTAGTATAGATTTGGCAGGGGGCGCTGACTATGGCTACACCTTC. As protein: CASSIDLAGGADYGYTF.

The CDR3 spells CASSLEASGGYNEQFF. DNA of the CDR3: TGCGCCAGCAGCTTGGAGGCTAGCGGGGGTTACAATGAGCAGTTCTTC. The chain combines TRBV5-1 with TRBJ2-1, with 10 bases fitting TRBD2. The germline V gene encodes CDR1 SGHRS and CDR2 YFSETQ. The V segment lost 0 bases and the J segment 4 bases; nucleotides outside the gene matches: 4. The CDR3 spans 16 residues.

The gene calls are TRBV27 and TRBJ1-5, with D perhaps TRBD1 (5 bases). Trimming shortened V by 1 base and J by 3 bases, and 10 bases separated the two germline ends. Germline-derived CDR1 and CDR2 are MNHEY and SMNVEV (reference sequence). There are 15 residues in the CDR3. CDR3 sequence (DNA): TGTGCCAGCAGTTTATTTCCAGGGAACAATCAGCCCCAGCATTTT. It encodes CASSLFPGNNQPQHF.

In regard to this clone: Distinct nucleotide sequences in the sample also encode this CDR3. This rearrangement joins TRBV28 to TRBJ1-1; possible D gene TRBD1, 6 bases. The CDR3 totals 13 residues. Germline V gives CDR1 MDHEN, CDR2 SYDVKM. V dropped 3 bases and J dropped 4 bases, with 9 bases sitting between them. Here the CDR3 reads CASSFGRGTEAFF. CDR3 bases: TGTGCCAGCAGTTTTGGCAGGGGCACTGAAGCTTTCTTT.

Here the CDR3 reads CASSPSIYKNIQYF. The CDR3 DNA is TGTGCCAGCAGTCCGAGCATATATAAAAACATTCAGTACTTC. The chain recombines TRBV7-6 with TRBJ2-4; D gene ambiguous. CDR1 is SGHVS, CDR2 FNYEAQ, per germline. The CDR3 is made up of 14 amino acids. Trimming removed 6 bases from V and 4 bases from J, with 13 bases in between.

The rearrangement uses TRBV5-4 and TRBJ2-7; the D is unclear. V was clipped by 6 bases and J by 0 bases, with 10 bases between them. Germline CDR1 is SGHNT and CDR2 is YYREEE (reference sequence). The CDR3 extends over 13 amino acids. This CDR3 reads CASNPGNSYEQYF. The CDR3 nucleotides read TGTGCCAGCAATCCGGGTAACTCCTACGAGCAGTACTTC.

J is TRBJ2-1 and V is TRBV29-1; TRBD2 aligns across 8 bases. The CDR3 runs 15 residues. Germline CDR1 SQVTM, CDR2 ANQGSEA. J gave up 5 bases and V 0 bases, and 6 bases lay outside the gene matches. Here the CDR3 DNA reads TGCAGCGTTGAAGATTGGACTAGCCGTAACAATGAGCAGTTCTTC. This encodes CSVEDWTSRNNEQFF.

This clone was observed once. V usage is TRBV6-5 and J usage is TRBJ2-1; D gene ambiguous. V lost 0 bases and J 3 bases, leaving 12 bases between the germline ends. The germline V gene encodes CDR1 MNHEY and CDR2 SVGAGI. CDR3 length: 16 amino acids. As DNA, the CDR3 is TGTGCCAGCAGTTACTCGATGGGTTTGAGCTACAATGAGCAGTTCTTC. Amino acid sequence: CASSYSMGLSYNEQFF.

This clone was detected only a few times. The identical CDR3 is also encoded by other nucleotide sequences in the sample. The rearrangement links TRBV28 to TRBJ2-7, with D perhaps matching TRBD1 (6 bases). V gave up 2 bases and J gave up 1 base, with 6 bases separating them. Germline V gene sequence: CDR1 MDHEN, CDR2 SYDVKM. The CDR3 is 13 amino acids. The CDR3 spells CASSLRGSYEQYF. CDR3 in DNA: TGTGCCAGCAGTTTAAGGGGGTCCTACGAGCAGTACTTC.

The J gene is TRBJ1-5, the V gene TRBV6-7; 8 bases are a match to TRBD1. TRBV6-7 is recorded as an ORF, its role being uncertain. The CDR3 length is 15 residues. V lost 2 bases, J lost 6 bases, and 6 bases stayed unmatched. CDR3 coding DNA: TGTGCCAGCAGTTACCCTGGACAGGGCGGTCAGCCCCAGCATTTT. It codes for CASSYPGQGGQPQHF.

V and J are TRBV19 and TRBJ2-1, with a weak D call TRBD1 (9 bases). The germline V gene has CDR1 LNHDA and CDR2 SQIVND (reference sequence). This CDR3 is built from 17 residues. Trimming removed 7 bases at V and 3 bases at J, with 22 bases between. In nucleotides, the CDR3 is TGTGCCAGTACAGTCGGGGGGGACAGGGCCTACTACAATGAGCAGTTCTTC. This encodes CASTVGGDRAYYNEQFF.

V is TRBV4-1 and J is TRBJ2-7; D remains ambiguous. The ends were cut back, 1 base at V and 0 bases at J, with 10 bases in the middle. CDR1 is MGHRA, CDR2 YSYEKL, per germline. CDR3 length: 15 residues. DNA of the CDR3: TGCGCCAGCAGCCAAGGACTTCTTAGCTCCTACGAGCAGTACTTC. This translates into CASSQGLLSSYEQYF.

In DNA form, the CDR3 reads TGTGCCAGTAGTATGGTCGGGACAGGGCTCCACGAGCAGTACTTC. Translated, it gives CASSMVGTGLHEQYF. The chain recombines TRBV19 with TRBJ2-7, with 9 bases aligning to TRBD1. In germline, CDR1 is LNHDA, CDR2 SQIVND (reference sequence). With 3 bases clipped from V and 5 bases from J, the junction kept 8 bases outside the gene matches. There are 15 residues in the CDR3. Complete variable domain (other parts from reference TRBV19 and TRBJ2-7): DGGITQSPKYLFRKEGQNVTLSCEQNLNHDAMYWYRQDPGQGLRLIYYSQIVNDFQKGDIAEGYSVSREKKESFPLTVTSAQKNPTAFYLCASSMVGTGLHEQYFGPGTRLTVT.

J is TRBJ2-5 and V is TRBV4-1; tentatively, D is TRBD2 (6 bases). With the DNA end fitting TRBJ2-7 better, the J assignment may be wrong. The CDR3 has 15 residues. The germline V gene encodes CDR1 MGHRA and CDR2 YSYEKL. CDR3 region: CASSQEEGLGYEQYF. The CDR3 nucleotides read TGCGCCAGCAGCCAAGAGGAGGGCCTGGGGTACGAGCAGTACTTC.